Included here is one TCR beta chain sequence, with context. Its antigen is still unknown. One end of the junction fails to match germline, which may point to a read error. Template material for amplifying TCR beta CDR3 regions consisted of RNA transcripts. During a first-round RT-PCR of the TCR CDR3, the HTBI primer set was used. TCRdb passed the multiplex PCR reads through MiXCR, listing each CDR3 protein once. Of about 610,000 distinct CDR3 sequences listed, 35% to 55% are singletons. This record comes from a study of T cells in Graves' hyperthyroidism and ophthalmopathy. Study-level findings and limits: Blood also held most thyroid clonotypes expanded beyond 0.001. Ophthalmopathy was identified by the model a median around 5.9 months ahead of onset.

For Graves' hyperthyroidism to be stable, ophthalmopathy could not progress within 18 months. Subjects aged 18 to 65 presented with newly diagnosed hyperthyroidism of less than 2 months' duration. Sequenced input: peripheral blood or thyroid tissue (not recorded which). This TCR was recovered from a woman between 18 and 29 years old with Graves' hyperthyroidism.

The CDR3 region is CAWEDLFLGETQYF. CDR3 DNA: TGTGCCTGGGAGGACCTTTTCCTGGGGGAGACCCAGTACTTC. The gene calls are TRBV29-1 and TRBJ2-5, with D possibly matching TRBD2 (6 bases). Germline CDR1 is SQVTM and CDR2 is ANQGSEA. There are 14 residues in the CDR3.